Below, 30 T cell receptor beta chains from the same sample are listed, as sequenced in a study of beta chain features in type 1 diabetes. Study findings and constraints: Moderately but significantly shorter TCRB CDR3s were found in Type 1 diabetes patients in all four CD4+ subsets.

Their specific antigens are unknown. Since all of the isolated RNA was reverse transcribed, expressed TCRB transcripts were what got sequenced. Sequenced by immunoSEQ multiplex PCR; TCRdb stores in-frame clones only, minus some. The sample shows around 260,000 clones, about a fifth of them seen only once. Input material: naive CD4+ T cells from blood. The receptors derive from a woman aged 35 to 49 with type 1 diabetes.

This clone turned up a few times. This rearrangement joins TRBV4-2 to TRBJ1-2, with D hard to call. With 4 bases removed from V and 4 bases from J, the gap between germline ends came to 10 bases. Germline CDR1 and CDR2: LGHNA and YNFKEQ. The length of the CDR3 is 13 residues. The CDR3 is CASSREGLYGYTF. The CDR3 region has the DNA TGTGCCAGCAGCCGGGAGGGTCTCTATGGCTACACCTTC.

This clone showed up just a few times. The rearrangement links TRBV28 to TRBJ1-2; D remains unclear. Germline-derived CDR1 and CDR2 are MDHEN and SYDVKM. The CDR3 sequence is 14 residues long. Trimming shortened V by 5 bases and J by 0 bases, and 10 bases separated the two germline ends. The CDR3 DNA is TGTGCCAGCAGTGGCCCGCCAACTAACTATGGCTACACCTTC. Amino acid sequence: CASSGPPTNYGYTF.

This clone has a handful of counts. V is TRBV5-4 and J is TRBJ1-1; TRBD1 matches 7 bases. Looked up from germline, CDR1 is SGHNT and CDR2 is YYREEE (reference sequence). The CDR3 sequence is 15 residues long. V trimming: 4 bases; J trimming: 4 bases; junction bases outside the gene matches: 10. CDR3 coding DNA: TGTGCCAGCAGCGGAGGGGGCAGGGAAGGCACTGAAGCTTTCTTT. Translating gives CASSGGGREGTEAFF. Full variable domain (outside the CDR3, taken from reference TRBV5-4 and TRBJ1-1): ETGVTQSPTHLIKTRGQQVTLRCSSQSGHNTVSWYQQALGQGPQFIFQYYREEENGRGNFPPRFSGLQFPNYSSELNVNALELDDSALYLCASSGGGREGTEAFFGQGTRLTVV.

The chain employs TRBV4-2 and TRBJ1-4, with D perhaps TRBD1 (5 bases). The V and J ends lost 4 bases and 5 bases respectively, with 14 bases between them. The CDR3 consists of 15 residues. Germline V gene data show CDR1 as LGHNA and CDR2 as YNFKEQ. The CDR3 DNA follows: TGTGCCAGCAGCCCATTGGCAGGGCAAAATGAAAAACTGTTTTTT. Translating it yields CASSPLAGQNEKLFF.

This clone was found once. The J gene is TRBJ1-1, the V gene TRBV29-1; TRBD1 is a possible D gene (5 bases). Germline V gene sequence: CDR1 SQVTM, CDR2 ANQGSEA. The CDR3 loop spans 12 amino acids. Trimming pared 7 bases from V and 1 base from J, leaving 10 bases between. CDR3 amino acids: CSADRPNTEAFF. DNA for the CDR3: TGCAGCGCCGACAGACCGAACACTGAAGCTTTCTTT.

This clone was detected a few times. The chain links TRBV9 to TRBJ2-5, with TRBD1 identical over 10 bases. Germline CDR1 is SGDLS and CDR2 is YYNGEE. The CDR3 runs to 18 residues. V lost 4 bases and J lost 2; bases outside the gene matches: 14. CDR3 bases: TGTGCCAGCAGCCTCGGGACAGGGGTAAGGGGCACACAAGAGACCCAGTACTTC. This encodes CASSLGTGVRGTQETQYF. The full variable domain, its missing parts supplied by reference TRBV9 and TRBJ2-5, is DSGVTQTPKHLITATGQRVTLRCSPRSGDLSVYWYQQSLDQGLQFLIQYYNGEERAKGNILERFSAQQFPDLHSELNLSSLELGDSALYFCASSLGTGVRGTQETQYFGPGTRLLVL.

The sample holds a few counts of this clone. The chain has TRBV15 and TRBJ2-1; TRBD2 might be the D (5 bases). Germline assignment: CDR1 LNHNV and CDR2 YYDKDF (reference sequence). CDR3 length: 14 residues. Trimming removed 0 bases from V and 9 bases from J, with 12 bases in between. CDR3 residues: CATSRDLGVREQFF. DNA for the CDR3: TGTGCCACCAGCAGAGATCTCGGGGTTCGTGAGCAGTTCTTC.

This clone was seen only a few times. V and J are TRBV2 and TRBJ1-6; TRBD1 matches at 8 bases. The CDR3 totals 12 residues. The V gene end was trimmed by 6 bases and the J gene end by 8 bases; junction bases not matched to a gene: 0. Germline V gene data show CDR1 as SNHLY and CDR2 as FYNNEI. The CDR3 spells CASRTGDSPLHF. For the CDR3, the DNA is TGTGCCAGCAGGACAGGGGATTCACCCCTCCACTTT.

This clone appeared a few times. The chain is built from TRBV28 and TRBJ1-4, with D unresolved. The V gene's germline CDR1 is MDHEN and CDR2 SYDVKM. This CDR3 region has 12 residues. The V end was cut by 3 bases, the J end by 11 bases, with 10 bases between. CDR3 residues: CASSLASRKLFF. The CDR3 bases are TGTGCCAGCAGTTTGGCCAGCAGGAAACTGTTTTTT.

In nucleotides, the CDR3 is TGTGCCAGCTCACCGGCACAGGGTCTGGGGGAGCAGTACTTC. Residues: CASSPAQGLGEQYF. The genes are TRBV18 and TRBJ2-7, with D possibly TRBD1 on 6 matching bases. V was cut by 3 bases and J by 7 bases, with 16 bases left in between. The CDR3 extends over 14 amino acids. Germline V gives CDR1 KGHSH, CDR2 LQKENI.

The chain uses TRBV28 and TRBJ1-5, with D possibly matching TRBD1 (5 bases). Trimming stripped 3 bases from V and 0 bases from J, with 6 bases between. The CDR3 covers 14 residues. The V gene's germline CDR1 is MDHEN and CDR2 SYDVKM. This chain's CDR3 is CASSLGGSNQPQHF. In nucleotides, the CDR3 is TGTGCCAGCAGTTTGGGGGGTAGCAATCAGCCCCAGCATTTT.

This clone appeared a few times. The V call is TRBV4-2, the J call TRBJ1-1, with TRBD1 matching 9 bases. The CDR3 is 16 amino acids. The germline CDR1 and CDR2 sequences are LGHNA and YNFKEQ. V lost 3 bases, J lost 0 bases, and 5 bases stayed unmatched. CDR3 in DNA: TGTGCCAGCAGCCAGACAGGGGGGCGTATGAACACTGAAGCTTTCTTT. Amino acid sequence: CASSQTGGRMNTEAFF.

The chain recombines TRBV29-1 with TRBJ2-3, with D perhaps matching TRBD1 (6 bases). Trimming removed 7 bases at V and 2 bases at J, with 16 bases between. Germline V gene sequence: CDR1 SQVTM, CDR2 ANQGSEA. This CDR3 region has 14 residues. The CDR3 nucleotides read TGCAGCGGTAACAGGGCCGGAACCACAGATACGCAGTATTTT. Its translation is CSGNRAGTTDTQYF.

The chain couples TRBV30 to TRBJ2-1; TRBD1 aligns across 8 bases. CDR3 length: 14 residues. The V and J ends lost 1 base and 8 bases, in that order; junction bases with no gene match: 7. Looked up from germline, CDR1 is GTSNPN and CDR2 is SVGIG (reference sequence). The CDR3 protein is CAWSGQGAWDEQFF. The CDR3 region has the DNA TGTGCCTGGAGTGGGCAGGGGGCATGGGATGAGCAGTTCTTC.

This chain joins TRBV2 and TRBJ2-6, with a weak D call TRBD1 (5 bases). The ends were cut back, 6 bases at V and 4 bases at J, with 13 bases in the middle. CDR3 length: 15 residues. Germline V gene data show CDR1 as SNHLY and CDR2 as FYNNEI. The CDR3 here is CASSPRTSGANVLTF. For the CDR3, the DNA is TGTGCCAGCAGCCCCCGGACATCCGGGGCCAACGTCCTGACTTTC.

This clone was seen a few times. This chain connects TRBV4-3 to TRBJ1-2, with a weak D call TRBD1 (5 bases). The CDR3 contains 16 residues. Germline CDR1 is LGHNA and CDR2 is YSLEER. V was cut by 2 bases and J by 5 bases, with 18 bases left in between. In nucleotides, the CDR3 is TGCGCCAGCAGCCAAAGGAGCGGAATGGAGGGGTATGGCTACACCTTC. Encoded protein: CASSQRSGMEGYGYTF.

A few counts support this clone. The chain is built from TRBV9 and TRBJ2-2; 7 bases match TRBD1. Germline CDR1 is SGDLS and CDR2 is YYNGEE. J was trimmed by 2 bases and V by 4 bases; bases with no gene match: 5. The CDR3 length is 15 residues. CDR3 in DNA: TGTGCCAGCAGCCCCGGGACAGTAAACACCGGGGAGCTGTTTTTT. It specifies CASSPGTVNTGELFF.

This clone was found a few times. V usage is TRBV5-4 and J usage is TRBJ2-4, with unresolved D. This CDR3 comprises 14 residues. The V gene lost 4 bases and the J gene lost 0 bases, with 8 bases spanning the gap. Germline CDR1 is SGHNT and CDR2 is YYREEE (reference sequence). CDR3 sequence reads: CASSPPLAKNIQYF. DNA of the CDR3: TGTGCCAGCAGCCCCCCACTAGCCAAAAACATTCAGTACTTC.

The chain couples TRBV5-1 to TRBJ2-6; D is undetermined. V lost 2 bases to trimming and J lost 4 bases, with 10 bases between them. The CDR3 consists of 15 residues. Germline CDR1 is SGHRS and CDR2 is YFSETQ. DNA of the CDR3: TGCGCCAGCAGCTTAACCCCCGGGGGGGCCAACGTCCTGACTTTC. Its translation: CASSLTPGGANVLTF.

The chain employs TRBV18 and TRBJ1-5; maybe TRBD1 (6 bases). This CDR3 comprises 13 residues. With 5 bases removed from V and 7 bases from J, the gap between germline ends came to 12 bases. The V gene's germline CDR1 is KGHSH and CDR2 LQKENI. CDR3 sequence: CASSGQIDQPQHF. The CDR3 nucleotides read TGTGCCAGCTCAGGACAGATCGACCAGCCCCAGCATTTT. Looking up the rest from reference TRBV18 and TRBJ1-5 gives the full variable domain: NAGVMQNPRHLVRRRGQEARLRCSPMKGHSHVYWYRQLPEEGLKFMVYLQKENIIDESGMPKERFSAEFPKEGPSILRIQQVVRGDSAAYFCASSGQIDQPQHFGDGTRLSIL.

This CDR3 is CASSTRTDPSYNEQFF. The CDR3 DNA follows: TGTGCCAGCTCAACACGGACAGATCCTTCCTACAATGAGCAGTTCTTC. V is TRBV18 and J is TRBJ2-1; weak D call: TRBD1 (6 bases). Looked up from germline, CDR1 is KGHSH and CDR2 is LQKENI. The V and J ends lost 5 bases and 1 base respectively, with 15 bases between them. This CDR3 has 16 residues.

This chain links TRBV21-1 with TRBJ2-7; the table's D call, TRBD2, has no DNA check behind it. TRBV21-1 is a listed pseudogene. This CDR3 is 15 amino acids long. The CDR3 coding sequence is TGTGCCAGCAGCAACCACCGGGACTTAGCCTACGAGCAGTACTTC. Its translation is CASSNHRDLAYEQYF.

This clone has more than one count but fewer than ten. The chain is built from TRBV5-1 and TRBJ2-7; 9 bases are shared with TRBD2. The junction had 10 bases not matched to a gene; V was cut back by 4 bases and J by 2 bases. The CDR3 contains 16 residues. The germline V gene has CDR1 SGHRS and CDR2 YFSETQ. The CDR3 loop reads CASSPGARGGPYEQYF. CDR3 in DNA: TGCGCCAGCAGCCCAGGGGCGCGGGGGGGCCCCTACGAGCAGTACTTC.

The V and J genes are TRBV6-5 and TRBJ1-1; TRBD1 aligns across 8 bases. The length of the CDR3 is 13 residues. Germline CDR1 reads MNHEY; CDR2 reads SVGAGI. After removal of 3 bases from V and 6 bases from J, the junction contained 3 bases not matched to a gene. As DNA, the CDR3 is TGTGCCAGCAGTTATGAACAGGGGGCTGAAGCTTTCTTT. It specifies CASSYEQGAEAFF.

The table lists this clone with a few counts. The chain couples TRBV25-1 to TRBJ2-7; a possible D gene is TRBD1 (5 bases). The CDR3 has 12 residues. CDR1 is MGHDK and CDR2 is SYGVNS in the germline V gene. The V end lost 5 bases, the J end lost 3 bases, and 8 bases lay between the germline ends. The CDR3 DNA is TGTGCCAGCAGTATCCAGGGCTACGAGCAGTACTTC. Protein product: CASSIQGYEQYF.

This clone has more than one count but fewer than ten. The chain combines TRBV18 with TRBJ2-5; D perhaps matches TRBD2 (5 bases). The CDR3 is 13 amino acids. Trimming stripped 5 bases from V and 5 bases from J, with 12 bases between. Looked up from germline, CDR1 is KGHSH and CDR2 is LQKENI. The CDR3 nucleotides read TGTGCCAGCTCAGATCAGCGGTCTGAGACCCAGTACTTC. This encodes CASSDQRSETQYF.

There are a few counts of this clone. The chain employs TRBV4-3 and TRBJ2-5, with a possible D match to TRBD2 (7 bases). There are 17 residues in the CDR3. Deletions cut 0 bases from V and 5 bases from J, with 19 bases between. Germline V gene sequence: CDR1 LGHNA, CDR2 YSLEER. The CDR3 nucleotides are TGCGCCAGCAGCCAAGATTGGGCCGGCGGGGGCGGGGAGACCCAGTACTTC. Translating gives CASSQDWAGGGGETQYF.

This clone has more than one count but fewer than ten. V usage is TRBV6-6 and J usage is TRBJ2-4; 7 nucleotides match TRBD1. V dropped 8 bases and J dropped 15; count of bases not matched to a gene: 7. Germline-derived CDR1 and CDR2 are MNHNY and SVGAGI (reference sequence). The length of the CDR3 is 10 residues. CDR3 amino acids: CASGRDRVYF. The CDR3 nucleotides read TGTGCCAGCGGAAGGGACAGAGTGTACTTC.

This rearrangement joins TRBV30 to TRBJ2-3; D unresolved. Germline loops: CDR1 GTSNPN, CDR2 SVGIG (reference sequence). Trimming stripped 7 bases from V and 6 bases from J, with 11 bases between. The CDR3 runs to 11 residues. This chain's CDR3 is CAFLYGDTQYF. The CDR3 DNA reads as TGTGCCTTCCTGTACGGGGATACGCAGTATTTT.

This clone was counted a few times. The chain uses TRBV25-1 and TRBJ1-4; D unresolved. From germline, CDR1 is MGHDK and CDR2 SYGVNS. Trimming pared 6 bases from V and 3 bases from J, leaving 8 bases between. This CDR3 is built from 13 residues. The CDR3 coding sequence is TGTGCCAGCAGGGTAACAGCTAATGAAAAACTGTTTTTT. Translation: CASRVTANEKLFF.